This T cell receptor (beta chain) comes out of a study of persistence of HIV-infected CD4 T cells. For the study at large: Donors had been on suppressive ART for a median of roughly 8 years.

The table lists this clone with a few counts. The antigen is undetermined. Sequencing used immunoSEQ version 4 in survey mode. Each sample used up to roughly 1 ug genomic DNA diluted to 10 ng/uL. Sequencing used immunoSEQ multiplex PCR; TCRdb keeps in-frame clones, though not all of them. The sample consists of fewer than 15,000 clones, roughly 62% of them appearing once. CDR1 is MNHEY and CDR2 is SVGEGT in the germline V gene. The length of the CDR3 is 15 residues. Trimming took off 5 bases at V and 4 bases at J, with 17 bases between the two ends. The stimulus was an HIV-1 Gag 15-mer peptide pool, 0.95 to 1 ug/peptide/mL. Responding CD4+ T cells were sorted by upregulation of both CD40 ligand and CD69. Suppressive ART was started during chronic HIV-1 infection in these adults.

This specimen consisted of CD4+ T cells sorted from PBMCs after approximately 20-hour stimulation, obtained from a patient who received antiretroviral therapy. V and J are TRBV6-2 or TRBV6-3 and TRBJ1-1; D unresolved. This receptor was taken from an adult man with HIV who was CMV-seropositive. CDR3 bases: TGTGCCAGCAGTCCCCCAATCAGTTCTGGCACTGAAGCTTTCTTT. It codes for CASSPPISSGTEAFF.